This TCR beta chain was retrieved from a study of blood T cells in healthy people across ages (dated by TCRdb to between 2014 and 2017). With regard to the full study: Template switching captured roughly one uniquely barcoded TCR beta cDNA molecule per two T cells in model experiments. Donors were grouped into four age groups: young (average approximately 16 years), middle-aged (roughly 40), aged (approximately 58) and long-lived (82). The study measured age-related changes in TCR beta repertoire diversity using deep sequencing normalized with unique cDNA molecular identifiers. Donors of different ages were randomly distributed across sequencing lanes to avoid experimental bias. The study analyzed two additional independent replicas of 1 million unique cDNA reads from the same blood draw for two donors, one aged 18 to 29 and one aged 80 or older.

The library was built by means of 5' RACE. Instrument used: Illumina HiSeq 2500. A second PCR of roughly 6 to 11 cycles was run with a J-beta primer mix and a sample-barcoded 5' primer. A unique molecular identifier was introduced onto each TCR beta cDNA molecule by a template-switch 5' adaptor carrying 12 random nucleotides. Each sample yielded at least 3 million CDR3-containing paired-end reads. The Mint cDNA synthesis kit, primed by a TRBC-specific oligonucleotide, was used to synthesize first-strand cDNA from all RNA. After uracil-DNA glycosylase treatment, a first 18-cycle PCR used universal primers M1SS and BC2_uni_R on all cDNA. From the authors' description of their analysis: For normalization, 1 million high-quality reads, each with a distinct molecular identifier, were randomly selected from each sample. Reads sharing molecular identifiers were discarded rather than binned into consensus sequences. MiTCR, run with a Q25 quality threshold and the strictest error-elimination algorithm, handled CDR3 identification, clonotype clustering and error correction. A nonparametric unseen species model using Euler transformation provided a lower-bound estimate of total TCR beta diversity. TCRdb redid the processing of the public reads, applying fastp at Q25 and MiXCR, and retained in-frame beta chains. Rows with a matching CDR3 protein are joined into one entry that keeps the most common DNA and genes. These V and J calls originate from TCRdb's pipeline instead of the authors' own analysis. The sample table shows roughly 1,500,000 distinct CDR3 sequences, and roughly 40% are seen once. Together, the top ten hold 6.5% to 10% of the sample.

This clonotype was detected ten times or more. Its cognate antigen has yet to be identified. No base qualities exist here, and no much larger clone lies one base off it. Systemically healthy Caucasian individuals from Russia, 35 to 50 in total and aged about 6 to 95 years, were included as donors. Roughly 10 milliliters of peripheral blood were collected from each donor into EDTA-treated Vacutainer tubes. Ficoll-Paque density-gradient centrifugation was used to isolate PBMCs, with at least 6.5 million per sample. Total RNA, at least 5 micrograms per sample, was extracted from PBMCs with Trizol reagent. The percentages of naive CD45RAhigh/CD27high T cells were determined by flow cytometry on a PBMC aliquot from every donor. A distance of 11 bases separates the germline ends of V and J, which lose 5 bases and 0 bases respectively. Taken from cysteine to phenylalanine, the CDR3 has 14 residues. The entry retains the CDR3 DNA only, 42 bases that are in frame from base 1. For CDR1 and CDR2, the germline V gene lists SQVTM and ANQGSEA.

What the work shows at the level of the full study, not this receptor alone: Observed TCR beta diversity per million T cells fell roughly linearly with age, and a significant reduction was already apparent by age roughly 40. Because the CMV infection status of the donors was unknown, age-related changes in expanded clonotypes may potentially have been confounded. Estimates of total diversity based on one million sequenced T cells were regarded as lower bounds and as underestimates. Compared with the aged group, more naive CD4+ T cells, fewer expanded clones and increased TCR diversity were shown by the long-lived group, suggesting age selection. Observed TCR beta diversity correlated strongly with the percentage of naive T cells measured by flow cytometry. Because profiling used bulk unsorted PBMCs, naive and antigen-experienced compartments could not be compared conclusively.

The source material was blood. The sequence derives from a young woman in good health. In this chain, TRBV29-1 is recombined with TRBJ2-4, with the D gene too uncertain to name. The DNA is TGCAGCGTTTACCGAGGTCTAGCCAAAAACATTCAGTACTTC. It translates as CSVYRGLAKNIQYF.